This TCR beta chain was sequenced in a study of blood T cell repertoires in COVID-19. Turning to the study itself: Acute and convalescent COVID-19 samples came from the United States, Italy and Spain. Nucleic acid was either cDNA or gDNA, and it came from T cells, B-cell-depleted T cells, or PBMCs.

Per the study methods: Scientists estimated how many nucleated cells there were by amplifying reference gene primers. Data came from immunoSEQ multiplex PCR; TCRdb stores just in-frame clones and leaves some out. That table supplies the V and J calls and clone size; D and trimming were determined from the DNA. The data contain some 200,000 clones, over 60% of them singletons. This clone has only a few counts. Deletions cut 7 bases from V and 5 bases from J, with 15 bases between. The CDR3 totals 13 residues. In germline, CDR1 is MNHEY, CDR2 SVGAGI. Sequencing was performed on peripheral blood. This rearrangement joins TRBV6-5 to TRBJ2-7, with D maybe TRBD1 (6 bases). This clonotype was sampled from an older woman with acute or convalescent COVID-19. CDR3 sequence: CASTKRGGDEQYF. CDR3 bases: TGTGCCAGCACCAAACGAGGGGGTGACGAGCAGTACTTC.